Given below is one T cell receptor beta chain in context. The data derive from a study of shared clonotypes between healthy human individuals. V lost 3 bases, J lost 3 bases, and 8 bases lay in between. The CDR3 is 13 residues long. CDR1 is MDHEN and CDR2 is SYDVKM in the germline V gene. Some clones are missing from TCRdb's copy, which holds only in-frame ones; the method was immunoSEQ multiplex PCR. The sample consists of 550,000 to 800,000 clones, roughly 70% of them appearing once. This TCR derives from a woman in her twenties or thirties in good health. Sequenced material: memory CD4+ T cells sorted from blood. As for subset: CD45RA-negative fraction. The chain combines TRBV28 with TRBJ1-2; D remains ambiguous. The CDR3 DNA reads TGTGCCAGCAGTTTTGAATTGGACTATGGCTACACCTTC. It codes for CASSFELDYGYTF.